This TCR beta chain was captured in a study of blood T cells in healthy people across ages (dated by TCRdb to about 2015). Looking at the study overall: Template switching captured roughly one uniquely barcoded TCR beta cDNA molecule per two T cells in model experiments. Age-related changes in TCR beta repertoire diversity were measured in the study by deep sequencing normalized with unique cDNA molecular identifiers. The study analyzed two additional independent replicas of 1 million unique cDNA reads from the same blood draw for two donors, one aged 18 to 29 and one aged 80 or older. Donors were grouped into four age groups: young (average approximately 16 years), middle-aged (39), aged (about 59) and long-lived (around 82). Donors of different ages were randomly distributed across sequencing lanes to avoid experimental bias. Here is what the overall study found, with its caveats: The long-lived group showed more naive CD4+ T cells, fewer expanded clones and increased TCR diversity than the aged group, suggesting age selection. A strong correlation was found between observed TCR beta diversity and the percentage of naive T cells measured by flow cytometry. Estimates of total diversity based on one million sequenced T cells were regarded as lower bounds and as underestimates. Observed TCR beta diversity per million T cells fell roughly linearly with age, and a significant reduction was already apparent by age approximately 41. Because donor CMV infection status was unknown, age-related changes in expanded clonotypes were potentially confounded. Since profiling was done on bulk unsorted PBMCs, naive and antigen-experienced compartments could not be conclusively compared.

The CDR3 starts with the cysteine, ends with the phenylalanine, and has 13 residues. Kept here is only the CDR3 DNA, which spans 39 bases and is read in frame from base 1. From the germline V gene (reference sequence), CDR1 is DFQATT and CDR2 is SNEGSKA. Comments on this clonotype: Its antigen is not yet known. No much larger clone exists at a distance of one base, and base qualities are not known.

Systemically healthy Caucasian individuals from Russia, 39 in total and aged roughly 6 to 95 years, were included as donors. Ten milliliters of peripheral blood were drawn from each donor into EDTA-treated Vacutainer tubes. Ficoll-Paque density-gradient centrifugation was used to isolate PBMCs, with at least 6 million per sample. Total RNA, at least 6 micrograms per sample, was extracted from PBMCs with Trizol reagent. Naive CD45RAhigh/CD27high T cell percentages were measured by flow cytometry on a PBMC aliquot from every donor. Receptors were amplified or captured by 5' RACE. Sequenced using an Illumina HiSeq 2500. A second 7 to 11 cycle PCR used a sample-barcoded 5' primer and a J-beta primer mix. Each TCR beta cDNA molecule received a unique molecular identifier from a template-switch 5' adaptor carrying 12 random nucleotides. At least 3 million CDR3-containing paired-end reads were obtained from each sample. The Mint cDNA synthesis kit, primed by a TRBC-specific oligonucleotide, was used to synthesize first-strand cDNA from all RNA. Following uracil-DNA glycosylase treatment, a first 18-cycle PCR with universal primers M1SS and BC2_uni_R was performed on all cDNA. Regarding the original processing steps: For normalization, 1 million high-quality reads were randomly selected from each sample, with every read carrying a distinct molecular identifier. Reads sharing molecular identifiers were discarded rather than binned into consensus sequences. MiTCR, run with a Q25 quality threshold and the strictest error-elimination algorithm, handled CDR3 identification, clonotype clustering and error correction. A nonparametric unseen species model using Euler transformation provided a lower-bound estimate of total TCR beta diversity. TCRdb redid the processing of the public reads, applying fastp at Q25 and MiXCR, and retained in-frame beta chains. Each record represents a unique CDR3 protein, reported with the most common genes and DNA among its rows. The V and J calls reflect TCRdb's pipeline rather than the authors' work. Here the sample has about 1.6 million distinct CDR3 sequences; roughly a third occur a single time. Roughly 10% of the sample is in the top ten clones.

The sequence was collected from a woman aged 25 to 39 in good health. The receptor chain draws on TRBV20-1 and TRBJ2-4; the D gene cannot be named for sure. The J call may be faulty, since TRBJ2-7 better matches the DNA end. The sample comprised blood. The encoded CDR3 is CSASGLQGYEQYF. The DNA reads TGCAGTGCTAGTGGGCTACAAGGCTACGAGCAGTACTTC.